The present TCR beta chain was sequenced within a study of post-analysis software for immune sequencing data. Notes on the study in general: A significant reduction in normalized Chao1 diversity was observed in multiple sclerosis patients versus controls. In patients, TRBV5-6, TRBV5-1 and TRBV20-1 belonged to about five TRBV segments found more frequently than in controls.

Trimming cost V 2 bases and J 0 bases, with 26 bases left between them. This CDR3 has 20 amino acids. This clonotype was counted only a few times. Its cognate antigen is unknown. Researchers reported that TCR beta cDNA libraries carried unique molecular identifiers. The yield from about 1 to 10 million T cells was some 500,000 cDNA molecules in total. TCRdb passed the PCR reads through MiXCR, listing each CDR3 protein once. The sample holds about half a million distinct CDR3 sequences, 34% seen once. The sequenced sample was blood. The clonotype originates from a girl younger than 18 with multiple sclerosis. V gene TRBV12-3 or TRBV12-4 combines with J gene TRBJ2-7; tentatively, D is TRBD2 (5 bases). CDR3: CASSLSIRLASRGFSYEQYF. The CDR3 nucleotides are TGTGCCAGCAGTTTATCCATTCGTCTGGCTTCACGGGGATTCTCCTACGAGCAGTACTTC.